This T cell receptor beta chain was observed in a study of T cell responses to AZD1222 COVID-19 vaccine. The CDR3 totals 14 residues. Trimming stripped 5 bases from V and 3 bases from J, with 13 bases between. Germline V gene data show CDR1 as SEHNR and CDR2 as FQNEAQ (reference sequence). Data came from immunoSEQ multiplex PCR; TCRdb stores just in-frame clones and leaves some out. This table has some 100,000 clones, about 90% appearing once. This material consisted of peripheral blood, taken on day 0 of AZD1222 vaccination. The receptor's source is an adult in good health. The chain carries TRBV7-9 and TRBJ2-5; possibly TRBD1 or TRBD2 for D (5 bases each). The CDR3 sequence: CASSQWGYEETQYF. DNA of the CDR3: TGTGCCAGCAGCCAGTGGGGGTACGAAGAGACCCAGTACTTC.